This entry features one TCR beta chain sequence. This clone's antigen is unknown. Base qualities are not recorded, but no much larger clone differs from it by a single base. The library was made by multiplex PCR. Sequencing relied on an Illumina HiSeq 4000. CDR3 regions were amplified by Arm-PCR with iRepertoire HTBI primers to construct TCR beta libraries. PCR products were gel purified before sequencing. Per the original workflow: Gene usage analysis of CDR3 amino acid clonotypes used the 62 TRBV and about 14 TRBJ segments found across samples. COPE and FqMerger were used to merge filtered high-quality paired reads into contigs. BLAST was used to align contigs to the IMGT TRBV, TRBD and TRBJ reference genes, and CDR3 was defined following IMGT. Clonotypes above 0.1% frequency were classified as highly expanded clones. Shannon entropy was used to measure repertoire diversity, and the Gini coefficient was used to measure V-J evenness. A clonotype was considered public if more than one individual shared it. TCRdb's own reprocessing of the public reads used fastp at Q25 and MiXCR and kept productive beta chains. Every distinct CDR3 protein forms one entry, paired with its most common genes and DNA. TCRdb's processing, not the authors' own work, is the source of the V and J calls. This sample holds 400,000 to 500,000 distinct CDR3 sequences; 15% were observed only once. The top ten clones comprise roughly 17% of the sample.

The sample belongs to a study of regulatory T cells in long-lasting Graves disease listed by TCRdb under 2021. Regarding the research as a whole: Antithyroid drugs had been taken for less than 3 months by newly diagnosed Graves' disease patients. Patients with persistent Graves' disease were compared with patients with newly diagnosed Graves' disease using TCR sequencing and RNA sequencing of peripheral blood. The study was registered as a clinical trial and conducted in China. A total of 33 samples underwent TCR sequencing: around 13 from persistent and roughly 20 from newly diagnosed Graves' disease patients. What the study reported, not specific to this receptor: The study examined only peripheral blood because the primary lesion, thyroid tissue, could not be accessed. Compared with newly diagnosed patients, patients with persistent Graves' disease had lower TCR Shannon entropy and fewer highly expanded clones, which suggests clonal expansion. A larger number of public clonotypes was shared among persistent patients (around 2,700) than among newly diagnosed patients (approximately 1,000). Persistent disease showed preferential use of TRBV28, TRBJ1-2 and TRBJ2-5, whereas newly diagnosed disease favored TRBV20-1 and TRBJ2-1. The authors acknowledged the small sample size as a limitation that may reduce accuracy. Only the TCR beta chain was sequenced and analyzed.

What the time point label conveys for this sample: newly diagnosed GD, antithyroid drugs for less than 3 months. RNA was extracted from PBMCs in TRIzol for both TCR sequencing and RNA sequencing. The diagnosis of Graves' disease followed American Thyroid Association guidelines. Recruitment of patients was carried out at an endocrinology department in Xi'an, China. Each patient gave about 10 milliliters of peripheral blood, collected in an EDTA anticoagulant tube. Ficoll Paque Plus density gradient separation was used to isolate PBMCs, and no further T cell sorting was performed. An Agilent 2100 Bioanalyzer and agarose gel were used to check RNA quality, while a NanoDrop 2000 measured RNA concentration. Relative to germline, V is missing 0 bases and J is missing 10 bases, with 3 bases of the junction outside any gene match. Including the terminal cysteine and phenylalanine, the CDR3 comprises 13 residues. The read is trimmed to its CDR3 DNA, 39 bases read in frame from base 1. The germline V gene yields SGHVS for CDR1 and FNYEAQ for CDR2.

The same sample was also studied in work on T cells in Graves' hyperthyroidism and ophthalmopathy. The second study also describes: Stable Graves' hyperthyroidism was defined as the absence of progression to ophthalmopathy over 18 months of follow-up. The hyperthyroidism patients were between 18 and 65 years old and newly diagnosed, with a disease duration of less than 2 months. The study excluded patients with uncontrolled infections, other autoimmune diseases, pregnancy or lactation. Diagnoses were based on clinical symptoms, serum thyroxine and TRAb, thyroid ultrasound and orbital computed tomography. The first round of RT-PCR for the TCR CDR3 was performed with the HTBI primer set and the Qiagen OneStep RT-PCR kit. Blood samples also contained most of the expanded thyroid clonotypes (frequency above 0.001), which suggests that blood repertoires may reflect thyroid immune responses. A model built on a 13 V-J signature distinguished ophthalmopathy from stable hyperthyroidism, reaching roughly 88% sensitivity and around 81% specificity in cross-validation and 80%/75% in testing. In validation, the model predicted progression to ophthalmopathy a median of roughly 6.1 months before onset, with about 70% sensitivity and more than 72% specificity. A discovery cohort of about 96 patients, 43 with Graves' ophthalmopathy and approximately 57 with stable Graves' hyperthyroidism, was used to find distinguishing TCR V-J signatures. An independent validation cohort of about 19 hyperthyroidism patients and roughly 16 patients who later progressed to ophthalmopathy tested prospective prediction of ophthalmopathy. The roughly 90 discovery patients were divided at random into training and test sets in a 7:3 ratio. The study also compared thyroid tissue and blood T-cell repertoires from about 6 Graves' hyperthyroidism patients. After blood sampling, hyperthyroidism patients were treated with methimazole at a starting dose of 30 mg daily, and ophthalmopathy patients were treated with high-dose intravenous methylprednisolone. A second multiplex PCR round built the libraries, followed by size selection and purification. Paired-end sequencing of the libraries was performed with 100 bp reads on an Illumina HiSeq2000. Raw data were processed with SOAPnuke, discarding reads with adapters, uncalled bases, mean Phred below 15, or no exact constant-primer or identifier match. COPE v1.2.5 was used to merge high-quality paired reads, and clonotypes were defined as unique nucleotide sequences. MiTCR v1.1 was used to align the clonotypes against IMGT TRBV, TRBD and TRBJ reference segments. The analysis included only V-J combinations with a frequency above 0.0001, which together covered around 99% of the repertoires. A TCS score was defined as the ratio of F50 (clonal expansion) to E x V (chaos), with BLOSUM62-based TCRdist applied between CDR3 peptides within each V-J. Welch's t-statistics and random forest reduced 500 to 550 V-J features to about 13, which were used in a naive Bayes classifier (R e1071). No statistical method was used to set the sample size in advance, and investigators knew the group allocation. According to the paper, TCR Vbeta CDR3 sequencing was carried out on around 140 peripheral blood samples, which came from 40 to 45 ophthalmopathy, some 73 hyperthyroidism and about 17 progressor patients.

The chain joins TRBV7-6 to TRBJ2-1; 7 middle bases align to TRBD2. The sample here was peripheral blood mononuclear cells (PBMCs), taken at new diagnosis, from a patient treated with antithyroid drugs. The clonotype was recovered from a young woman with Graves disease. Donor details come from another sample of the same person, matched by shared clones. This receptor carries the CDR3 CASSLAAGVEQFF. The nucleotides are TGTGCCAGCAGCTTAGCCGCGGGAGTAGAGCAGTTCTTC.